One and the same sample provided the 12 T cell receptor beta chains below, sequenced in a study of naive and memory T cell subsets. The beta constant-region primer was an equimolar mix of two oligonucleotides covering TRBC1 and TRBC2. MiXCR, run by TCRdb on the UMI-ligation and nested PCR reads, gives a single entry per CDR3 protein. Of about 5,400 distinct CDR3 sequences listed, 7% are singletons. The specimen sequenced was effector memory CD8+ T cells from blood. Documented subset: effector memory, CD45RA- CD27-. These receptors came from a human donor in good health.

The V gene is TRBV7-9, the J gene TRBJ2-2; D is undetermined. The germline gives CDR1 SEHNR, CDR2 FQNEAQ (reference sequence). Trimming pared 3 bases from V and 0 bases from J, leaving 8 bases between. This CDR3 spans 15 amino acids. In DNA form, the CDR3 reads TGTGCCAGCAGCTTGGCGAGCTCGAACACCGGGGAGCTGTTTTTT. It is translated as CASSLASSNTGELFF.

This clonotype was observed many times. The CDR3 sequence: CASSDSGQGHNEQFF. In DNA, the CDR3 is TGTGCCAGCAGTGACTCGGGGCAAGGCCACAATGAGCAGTTCTTC. The chain is built from TRBV6-4 and TRBJ2-1, with a possible D match to TRBD1 (5 bases). The germline gives CDR1 MRHNA, CDR2 SNTAGT. CDR3 length: 15 residues. V lost 0 bases to trimming and J lost 5 bases, with 11 bases between them.

By share, this clonotype counts as medium-sized. The chain links TRBV20-1 to TRBJ2-3, with TRBD2 identical over 15 bases. The CDR3 sequence is 17 residues long. Unmatched junction bases numbered 11, after V lost 7 bases and J lost 3 bases. Germline values: CDR1 DFQATT, CDR2 SNEGSKA (reference sequence). The CDR3 DNA follows: TGCAGTGAGAAAGGGGGGACTAGCGGGGGGCCTACAGATACGCAGTATTTT. Encoded protein: CSEKGGTSGGPTDTQYF.

By share of the sample, this clonotype is medium-sized (0.01 to 0.1%). The chain joins TRBV20-1 to TRBJ2-1; weak D call: TRBD1 (6 bases). This CDR3 spans 15 amino acids. Trimming stripped 0 bases from V and 7 bases from J, with 16 bases between. The germline gives CDR1 DFQATT, CDR2 SNEGSKA (reference sequence). This CDR3 is CSARDLRDNQNEQFF. The CDR3 DNA sequence: TGCAGTGCTAGAGATCTCCGGGACAACCAGAATGAGCAGTTCTTC.

This clonotype was counted many times. This chain links TRBV10-3 with TRBJ2-7; D perhaps matches TRBD2 (6 bases). Germline V lookup: CDR1 ENHRY, CDR2 SYGVKD. The CDR3 has 14 residues. V was cut by 0 bases and J by 3 bases, with 9 bases left in between. As DNA, the CDR3 is TGTGCCATCAGTGAGTCGGAGGAGGGCTACGAGCAGTACTTC. It codes for CAISESEEGYEQYF.

This clonotype was seen many times. This chain uses TRBV7-2 with TRBJ1-3; a possible D gene is TRBD1 (5 bases). The germline V gene encodes CDR1 SGHTA and CDR2 FQGNSA. The CDR3 loop spans 17 amino acids. The germline V and J ends were trimmed by 1 base and 3 bases, with 16 bases remaining between them. The CDR3 DNA reads TGTGCCAGCAGCTTAGTCGAGTTGACAGCGAATGGAAACACCATATATTTT. Protein: CASSLVELTANGNTIYF.

This clonotype occurred many times. DNA for the CDR3: TGCGCCAGCAGCCAAGAGCAGGGGGCCTTCACTGAAGCTTTCTTT. It is translated as CASSQEQGAFTEAFF. V is TRBV4-3 and J is TRBJ1-1; 8 bases agree with TRBD1. The germline CDR1 and CDR2 sequences are LGHNA and YSLEER. The V segment lost 0 bases and the J segment 4 bases; nucleotides outside the gene matches: 4. The CDR3 runs to 15 residues.

This clonotype occurred a few times. The chain joins TRBV6-2 or TRBV6-3 to TRBJ2-3, with 9 bases fitting TRBD2. CDR3 size: 15 residues. Trimming removed 6 bases from V and 3 bases from J; junction bases left unmatched: 7. The germline CDR1 and CDR2 sequences are MNHEY and SVGEGT. CDR3 residues: CASRSSGSETDTQYF. DNA of the CDR3: TGTGCCAGCAGAAGTAGCGGGAGTGAAACAGATACGCAGTATTTT.

Ten or more counts support this clonotype. The chain employs TRBV6-2 or TRBV6-3 and TRBJ2-7, with 9 bases that match TRBD2. The ends lost 2 bases at V and 4 bases at J; junction bases unmatched: 6. CDR3 length equals 15 residues. Germline CDR1 and CDR2: MNHEY and SVGEGT. CDR3 DNA sequence: TGTGCCAGCAGTTACGATAATAGCGGGGGATACGAGCAGTACTTC. It yields the protein CASSYDNSGGYEQYF.

The V and J genes are TRBV6-2 or TRBV6-3 and TRBJ2-2, with 7 bases identical to TRBD1. V gave up 5 bases and J gave up 6 bases; unmatched junction bases: 6. The CDR3 has 14 amino acids. CDR1 and CDR2 (germline): MNHEY, SVGEGT. This chain's CDR3 is CASSRGQEAGELFF. The DNA for the CDR3 is TGTGCCAGCAGTCGAGGACAGGAGGCCGGGGAGCTGTTTTTT.

This clonotype came up many times. This chain joins TRBV6-2 or TRBV6-3 and TRBJ1-6; 7 nucleotides match TRBD1. This CDR3 is built from 14 residues. The germline V gene has CDR1 MNHEY and CDR2 SVGEGT. V lost 6 bases to trimming and J lost 7 bases; unmatched junction nucleotides: 6. CDR3 bases: TGTGCCAGCAGCCAGCAGGGGGAGAATTCACCCCTCCACTTT. Translated: CASSQQGENSPLHF.

This rearrangement joins TRBV29-1 to TRBJ1-2; 7 positions match TRBD1. The J segment lost 10 bases and the V segment lost 6 bases, leaving 11 bases of the junction unmatched. CDR3 size: 12 residues. The germline V gene has CDR1 SQVTM and CDR2 ANQGSEA. CDR3 DNA sequence: TGCAGCGTGGGCGGGACAGAGGCTCTCTACACCTTC. It specifies CSVGGTEALYTF.